The rows below give T cell receptor beta chains drawn from one sample of a study of blood T cell repertoires in COVID-19. This table comes from immunoSEQ multiplex PCR, and its TCRdb copy is limited to in-frame clones, with some not included. Among about 220,000 clones listed, around 82% were seen once. The sample taken for sequencing was peripheral blood. The source is a human donor in a cohort sampled during active COVID-19. CDR3s include the opening cysteine and the closing phenylalanine or tryptophan. The order of the fields is CDR3 length, V gene, J gene, D gene, clone size, CDR3 protein, CDR3 DNA. D genes are given only for firm matches. Size tells how often a clone was seen (once, few, many) or the class of an expanded clone, and some rows leave it out.

cdr3_length: 12
v_call: TRBV14
j_call: TRBJ2-5
d_call: -
clone_size: once
cdr3_aa: CASSQVLGTQYF
cdr3_nt: TGTGCCAGCAGCCAAGTGCTAGGGACCCAGTACTTC

cdr3_length: 15
v_call: TRBV18
j_call: TRBJ1-3
d_call: -
clone_size: few
cdr3_aa: CASSPPQGSGNTIYF
cdr3_nt: TGTGCCAGCTCACCCCCGCAGGGCTCTGGAAACACCATATATTTT

cdr3_length: 15
v_call: TRBV27
j_call: TRBJ1-5
d_call: TRBD1
clone_size: -
cdr3_aa: CASSRTGALNQPQHF
cdr3_nt: TGTGCCAGCAGCCGGACAGGGGCTCTCAATCAGCCCCAGCATTTT

cdr3_length: 19
v_call: TRBV19
j_call: TRBJ2-4
d_call: TRBD1
clone_size: -
cdr3_aa: CASSIRGDPRTGGRRTQYF
cdr3_nt: TGTGCCAGTAGTATAAGAGGAGATCCGAGGACAGGGGGCCGAAGAACTCAGTACTTC

cdr3_length: 15
v_call: TRBV6-4
j_call: TRBJ2-3
d_call: TRBD2
clone_size: -
cdr3_aa: CASSSGTSGTDTQYF
cdr3_nt: TGTGCCAGCAGTTCCGGGACTAGCGGGACAGATACGCAGTATTTT

cdr3_length: 15
v_call: TRBV10-3
j_call: TRBJ1-1
d_call: -
clone_size: -
cdr3_aa: CAISESLELNTEAFF
cdr3_nt: TGTGCCATCAGTGAGTCCCTAGAGTTGAACACTGAAGCTTTCTTT

cdr3_length: 13
v_call: TRBV5-1
j_call: TRBJ2-7
d_call: TRBD1
clone_size: -
cdr3_aa: CASSLGDSPEQYF
cdr3_nt: TGCGCCAGCAGCTTGGGGGACAGTCCCGAGCAGTACTTC

cdr3_length: 13
v_call: TRBV30
j_call: TRBJ1-1
d_call: -
clone_size: -
cdr3_aa: CASLARTWTEAFF
cdr3_nt: TGTGCCTCACTAGCCCGAACGTGGACTGAAGCTTTCTTT

cdr3_length: 14
v_call: TRBV11-2
j_call: TRBJ2-3
d_call: -
clone_size: -
cdr3_aa: CASSFRVGTDTQYF
cdr3_nt: TGTGCCAGCAGCTTCAGGGTAGGGACAGATACGCAGTATTTT

cdr3_length: 14
v_call: TRBV5-1
j_call: TRBJ2-3
d_call: TRBD1
clone_size: -
cdr3_aa: CASSRGQVSDTQYF
cdr3_nt: TGCGCCAGCAGCCGGGGACAGGTATCAGATACGCAGTATTTT

cdr3_length: 18
v_call: TRBV11-2
j_call: TRBJ2-6
d_call: -
clone_size: -
cdr3_aa: CASSLGPAGLSGANVLTF
cdr3_nt: TGTGCCAGCAGCTTAGGGCCCGCAGGCCTCTCTGGGGCCAACGTCCTGACTTTC

cdr3_length: 16
v_call: TRBV4-3
j_call: TRBJ1-6
d_call: -
clone_size: -
cdr3_aa: CASSQETYSYNSPLHF
cdr3_nt: TGCGCCAGCAGCCAAGAAACCTACTCCTATAATTCACCCCTCCACTTT

cdr3_length: 14
v_call: TRBV3-1/TRBV3-2
j_call: TRBJ2-3
d_call: TRBD2
clone_size: -
cdr3_aa: CASSQDMSGSTQYF
cdr3_nt: TGTGCCAGCAGCCAAGATATGAGCGGGAGTACGCAGTATTTT

cdr3_length: 16
v_call: TRBV10-1
j_call: TRBJ2-1
d_call: -
clone_size: -
cdr3_aa: CASSPSGEFGDNEQFF
cdr3_nt: TGCGCCAGCAGCCCCTCCGGGGAGTTCGGGGACAATGAGCAGTTCTTC

cdr3_length: 16
v_call: TRBV6-1
j_call: TRBJ2-7
d_call: -
clone_size: many
cdr3_aa: CASSEPFQTGSYEQYF
cdr3_nt: TGTGCCAGCAGTGAACCTTTCCAGACAGGTTCCTACGAGCAGTACTTC

cdr3_length: 15
v_call: TRBV7-9
j_call: TRBJ1-6
d_call: -
clone_size: -
cdr3_aa: CASSLEQGVWSPLHF
cdr3_nt: TGTGCCAGCAGCTTAGAACAGGGCGTATGGTCACCCCTCCACTTT

cdr3_length: 16
v_call: TRBV2
j_call: TRBJ2-5
d_call: TRBD1
clone_size: few
cdr3_aa: CASKQGAIRAKETQYF
cdr3_nt: TGTGCCAGCAAACAGGGGGCAATTCGGGCGAAAGAGACCCAGTACTTC

cdr3_length: 16
v_call: TRBV7-2
j_call: TRBJ2-3
d_call: -
clone_size: -
cdr3_aa: CASSSDGGVSTDTQYF
cdr3_nt: TGTGCCAGCAGCTCTGATGGGGGCGTGAGCACAGATACGCAGTATTTT

cdr3_length: 11
v_call: TRBV20-1
j_call: TRBJ1-6
d_call: -
clone_size: -
cdr3_aa: CSASREETLHF
cdr3_nt: TGCAGTGCTTCCCGGGAGGAAACCCTCCACTTT

cdr3_length: 18
v_call: TRBV28
j_call: TRBJ2-6
d_call: TRBD1
clone_size: -
cdr3_aa: CASSLYSDRDSGANVLTF
cdr3_nt: TGTGCCAGCAGTTTATATAGCGACAGGGATTCGGGGGCCAACGTCCTGACTTTC

cdr3_length: 15
v_call: TRBV3-1/TRBV3-2
j_call: TRBJ1-6
d_call: TRBD1
clone_size: once
cdr3_aa: CASSRRQGDNSPLHF
cdr3_nt: TGTGCCAGCAGCCGCAGACAGGGGGACAATTCACCCCTCCACTTT

cdr3_length: 15
v_call: TRBV5-1
j_call: TRBJ1-4
d_call: -
clone_size: few
cdr3_aa: CASSFEGEGGEKLFF
cdr3_nt: TGCGCCAGCAGCTTCGAGGGGGAGGGTGGTGAAAAACTGTTTTTT

cdr3_length: 13
v_call: TRBV3-1/TRBV3-2
j_call: TRBJ1-2
d_call: -
clone_size: once
cdr3_aa: CASRGPGDYGYTF
cdr3_nt: TGTGCCAGCAGGGGGCCAGGGGACTATGGCTACACCTTC

cdr3_length: 14
v_call: TRBV6-4
j_call: TRBJ1-1
d_call: -
clone_size: few
cdr3_aa: CASSERAGGTEAFF
cdr3_nt: TGTGCCAGCAGTGAGCGGGCTGGCGGGACTGAAGCTTTCTTT

cdr3_length: 16
v_call: TRBV19
j_call: TRBJ2-1
d_call: TRBD1
clone_size: many
cdr3_aa: CASRAGTGSSYNEQFF
cdr3_nt: TGTGCCAGTAGGGCGGGGACAGGGAGCTCCTACAATGAGCAGTTCTTC

cdr3_length: 13
v_call: TRBV5-5
j_call: TRBJ2-7
d_call: -
clone_size: -
cdr3_aa: CASSLPGMDEQYF
cdr3_nt: TGTGCCAGCAGCTTACCAGGGATGGACGAGCAGTACTTC

cdr3_length: 17
v_call: TRBV7-9
j_call: TRBJ1-3
d_call: TRBD1
clone_size: -
cdr3_aa: CASTLTRTGPSGNTIYF
cdr3_nt: TGTGCCAGCACCTTGACTAGGACAGGGCCCTCTGGAAACACCATATATTTT

cdr3_length: 14
v_call: TRBV5-1
j_call: TRBJ2-1
d_call: -
clone_size: -
cdr3_aa: CASSLFEGRNEQFF
cdr3_nt: TGCGCCAGCAGCTTGTTCGAGGGCCGAAATGAGCAGTTCTTC

cdr3_length: 16
v_call: TRBV5-1
j_call: TRBJ2-3
d_call: TRBD2
clone_size: -
cdr3_aa: CASSRTSGGSTDTQYF
cdr3_nt: TGCGCCAGCAGCAGGACTAGCGGGGGTAGCACAGATACGCAGTATTTT

cdr3_length: 15
v_call: TRBV27
j_call: TRBJ1-1
d_call: -
clone_size: -
cdr3_aa: CASSSRGREDTEAFF
cdr3_nt: TGTGCCAGCAGTTCCCGAGGGCGCGAGGACACTGAAGCTTTCTTT

cdr3_length: 16
v_call: TRBV6-2/TRBV6-3
j_call: TRBJ1-1
d_call: TRBD1
clone_size: -
cdr3_aa: CASSRPGGEWSTEAFF
cdr3_nt: TGTGCCAGCAGTCGACCAGGGGGCGAGTGGAGCACTGAAGCTTTCTTT

cdr3_length: 13
v_call: TRBV9
j_call: TRBJ2-7
d_call: -
clone_size: -
cdr3_aa: CASSVGSAYEQYF
cdr3_nt: TGTGCCAGCAGCGTAGGTAGCGCCTACGAGCAGTACTTC

cdr3_length: 15
v_call: TRBV4-1
j_call: TRBJ2-1
d_call: TRBD2
clone_size: -
cdr3_aa: CASSPTSAAYNEQFF
cdr3_nt: TGCGCCAGCAGCCCAACTAGCGCCGCCTACAATGAGCAGTTCTTC

cdr3_length: 13
v_call: TRBV3-1/TRBV3-2
j_call: TRBJ2-1
d_call: -
clone_size: -
cdr3_aa: CASSHRVGNEQFF
cdr3_nt: TGTGCCAGCAGCCACAGGGTGGGCAATGAGCAGTTCTTC

cdr3_length: 15
v_call: TRBV7-2
j_call: TRBJ2-7
d_call: -
clone_size: -
cdr3_aa: CASSLVGTPSYEQYF
cdr3_nt: TGTGCCAGCAGCTTAGTGGGGACACCTTCCTACGAGCAGTACTTC

cdr3_length: 15
v_call: TRBV5-1
j_call: TRBJ2-3
d_call: -
clone_size: -
cdr3_aa: CASSLAGRSTDTQYF
cdr3_nt: TGCGCCAGCAGCTTAGCGGGCCGCTCCACAGATACGCAGTATTTT

cdr3_length: 14
v_call: TRBV28
j_call: TRBJ2-7
d_call: -
clone_size: -
cdr3_aa: CASSLSMLGGEQYF
cdr3_nt: TGTGCCAGCAGTTTAAGTATGTTGGGGGGCGAGCAGTACTTC

cdr3_length: 13
v_call: TRBV27
j_call: TRBJ1-6
d_call: -
clone_size: -
cdr3_aa: CASSLKVGYPLHF
cdr3_nt: TGTGCCAGCAGTTTGAAGGTGGGCTACCCCCTCCACTTT

cdr3_length: 11
v_call: TRBV12-3/TRBV12-4
j_call: TRBJ2-7
d_call: TRBD2
clone_size: -
cdr3_aa: CASSSLAAQYF
cdr3_nt: TGTGCCAGCAGTTCACTAGCGGCGCAGTACTTC

cdr3_length: 14
v_call: TRBV7-9
j_call: TRBJ2-6
d_call: -
clone_size: -
cdr3_aa: CASSLRFGANVLTF
cdr3_nt: TGTGCCAGCAGCTTGCGCTTTGGGGCCAACGTCCTGACTTTC

cdr3_length: 13
v_call: TRBV3-1/TRBV3-2
j_call: TRBJ1-2
d_call: -
clone_size: -
cdr3_aa: CASSQAEIYGYTF
cdr3_nt: TGTGCCAGCAGCCAAGCGGAGATCTATGGCTACACCTTC

cdr3_length: 12
v_call: TRBV24-1
j_call: TRBJ1-5
d_call: -
clone_size: -
cdr3_aa: CATSDRNQPQHF
cdr3_nt: TGTGCCACCAGTGACCGTAATCAGCCCCAGCATTTT

cdr3_length: 19
v_call: TRBV7-6
j_call: TRBJ1-5
d_call: TRBD1
clone_size: -
cdr3_aa: CASSASGTGGPIGNQPQHF
cdr3_nt: TGTGCCAGCAGCGCCTCCGGGACAGGGGGCCCTATTGGCAATCAGCCCCAGCATTTT

cdr3_length: 13
v_call: TRBV5-6
j_call: TRBJ1-1
d_call: -
clone_size: -
cdr3_aa: CASSLGERTEAFF
cdr3_nt: TGTGCCAGCAGCTTAGGAGAGAGGACTGAAGCTTTCTTT

cdr3_length: 15
v_call: TRBV4-1
j_call: TRBJ2-4
d_call: -
clone_size: -
cdr3_aa: CASSLSVVAKNIQYF
cdr3_nt: TGCGCCAGCAGCCTCTCGGTGGTAGCCAAAAACATTCAGTACTTC

cdr3_length: 14
v_call: TRBV2
j_call: TRBJ1-1
d_call: -
clone_size: -
cdr3_aa: CASSQDRGGTEAFF
cdr3_nt: TGTGCCAGCAGTCAGGATAGGGGGGGAACTGAAGCTTTCTTT

cdr3_length: 12
v_call: TRBV9
j_call: TRBJ2-2
d_call: -
clone_size: -
cdr3_aa: CASSWATGELFF
cdr3_nt: TGTGCCAGCAGTTGGGCCACCGGGGAGCTGTTTTTT

cdr3_length: 12
v_call: TRBV5-1
j_call: TRBJ1-1
d_call: -
clone_size: -
cdr3_aa: CASSLDPGGLWF
cdr3_nt: TGCGCCAGCAGCTTGGACCCCGGGGGGCTGTGGTTT

cdr3_length: 14
v_call: TRBV11-2
j_call: TRBJ2-7
d_call: TRBD1
clone_size: -
cdr3_aa: CASSWGTDTYEQYF
cdr3_nt: TGTGCCAGCAGCTGGGGGACAGATACCTACGAGCAGTACTTC